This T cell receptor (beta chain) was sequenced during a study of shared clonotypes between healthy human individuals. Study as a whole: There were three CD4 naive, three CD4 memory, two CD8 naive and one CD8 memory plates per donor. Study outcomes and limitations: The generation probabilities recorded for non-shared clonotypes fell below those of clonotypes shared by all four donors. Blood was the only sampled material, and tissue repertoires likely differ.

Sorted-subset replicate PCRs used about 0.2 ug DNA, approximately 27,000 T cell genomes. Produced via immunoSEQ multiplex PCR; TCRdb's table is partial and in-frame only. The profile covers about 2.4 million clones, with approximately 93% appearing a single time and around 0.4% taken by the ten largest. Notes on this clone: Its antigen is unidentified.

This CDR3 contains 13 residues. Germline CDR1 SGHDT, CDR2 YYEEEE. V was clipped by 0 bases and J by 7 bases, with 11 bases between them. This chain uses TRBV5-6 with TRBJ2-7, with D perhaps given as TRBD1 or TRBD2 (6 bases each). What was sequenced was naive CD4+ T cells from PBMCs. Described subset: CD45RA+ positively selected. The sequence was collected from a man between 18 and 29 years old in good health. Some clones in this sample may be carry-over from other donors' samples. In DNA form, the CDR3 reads TGTGCCAGCAGCTTGGACAGGGACTTTGAGCAGTACTTC. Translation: CASSLDRDFEQYF.